The 6 T cell receptor beta chains below come from one sample, sequenced in a study of T cells in Graves' hyperthyroidism and ophthalmopathy. RNA transcripts provided the source from which TCR beta CDR3 regions were amplified. The primer set for the first-round RT-PCR of the TCR CDR3 was HTBI. Via MiXCR, TCRdb re-called the multiplex PCR reads, giving one row per CDR3 protein. This sample yields nearly 600,000 distinct CDR3 sequences, of which around 14% are seen a single time; about 5.8% belongs to the top ten. The specimen was blood. These receptors all come from a woman aged 25 to 39 with Graves' hyperthyroidism that later progressed to Graves' ophthalmopathy.

This clonotype has just one count. A much larger clone lies one base from this, so it may be a read error. Lacking the conserved final phenylalanine or tryptophan, this CDR3 likely reflects a read error. This sequence joins TRBV5-1 and TRBJ2-3, with TRBD2 matching 9 bases. Germline CDR1 reads SGHRS; CDR2 reads YFSETQ. The junction had 3 bases not matched to a gene; V was cut back by 6 bases and J by 4 bases. There are 13 residues in the CDR3. For the CDR3, the DNA is TGCGCCAGCATGGCGGGAGGGCCAGATACGCAGTATTTA. It specifies CASMAGGPDTQYL.

This sequence joins TRBV24-1 and TRBJ2-1, with no clear D. V lost 1 base and J lost 7, with 16 bases in between. Germline CDR1 reads KGHDR; CDR2 reads SFDVKD. The CDR3 is 16 residues long. The CDR3 protein is CATSDLVGSERNEQFF. The CDR3 DNA sequence: TGTGCCACCAGTGATTTAGTCGGTTCGGAGAGGAATGAGCAGTTCTTC.

There are a few counts of this clonotype. This sequence joins TRBV24-1 and TRBJ2-2, with D perhaps matching TRBD2 (6 bases). V was trimmed by 4 bases and J by 1 base, leaving 9 bases between them. This CDR3 region has 15 residues. Germline V lookup: CDR1 KGHDR, CDR2 SFDVKD. The CDR3: CATSDYGGNTGELFF. The CDR3 DNA sequence: TGTGCCACCAGTGACTACGGGGGGAACACCGGGGAGCTGTTTTTT.

This clonotype was counted between two and nine times. The chain uses TRBV19 and TRBJ2-6, with a possible D match to TRBD2 (5 bases). The CDR3 has 15 amino acids. V lost 5 bases to trimming and J lost 4 bases, with 12 bases between them. Germline CDR1 and CDR2: LNHDA and SQIVND (reference sequence). The chain's CDR3 is CASSAGGSGANVLTF. CDR3 DNA: TGTGCCAGTAGTGCCGGCGGGTCGGGGGCCAACGTCCTGACTTTC.

Ten or more counts support this clonotype. CDR3 sequence (DNA): TGTGCCAGCAGTGATATTAGCGGAGAGACCCAGTACTTC. This codes for CASSDISGETQYF. The V call is TRBV2, the J call TRBJ2-5; a possible D gene is TRBD2 (6 bases). The V gene's germline CDR1 is SNHLY and CDR2 FYNNEI. CDR3 size: 13 residues. V lost 3 bases to trimming and J lost 4 bases, with 9 bases between them.

The chain couples TRBV27 to TRBJ2-7; 8 positions match TRBD1. The CDR3 runs 15 residues. Germline V gives CDR1 MNHEY, CDR2 SMNVEV (reference sequence). V trimming: 6 bases; J trimming: 5 bases; junction bases outside the gene matches: 12. CDR3 in DNA: TGTGCCAGCAGGGAAGGCTTCAGGGGGCGAGACGAGCAGTACTTC. Its protein product is CASREGFRGRDEQYF.